This entry features one T cell receptor beta chain sequence. Its antigen remains unidentified. No quality values exist for individual bases; no much larger clone is one base distant. This specimen comes from a study of technical replicates of blood from a few donors (dated by TCRdb to about 2017). Including the terminal cysteine and phenylalanine, the CDR3 comprises 14 residues. Only the CDR3 DNA is retained, 42 bases long and in frame from the first base. From the germline V gene, CDR1 is SGDLS and CDR2 is YYNGEE. The germline V and J ends show losses of 3 bases and 2 bases respectively, and no gene match explains 4 bases of the junction. Libraries were prepared through the immunoSEQ multiplex PCR assay. Drawn from immuneACCESS, this table holds only the in-frame rearrangements with V and J called that TCRdb kept. Clones are partly lost; checked studies trace under half to an unresolved V gene and leave the rest unexplained. This sample lists about 68,000 clones; approximately 97% were detected once. The ten most abundant clones make up under 0.3% of the sample.

The TCR originated in a human donor in good health. Sequenced material: T cells isolated from PBMCs. The V and J genes are TRBV9 and TRBJ1-1; TRBD1 agrees with 7 junctional bases. Here is the DNA: TGTGCCAGCAGCGGTCACAGGGGAAACACTGAAGCTTTCTTT. Translated, this gives CASSGHRGNTEAFF.